This is a list of T cell receptor beta chains from one sample in a study of T cells in localized non-small cell lung cancer. Libraries were prepared by immunoSEQ multiplex PCR; TCRdb keeps only in-frame clonotypes and omits some of them. The data show under 6,500 clones, with 45% seen just once and around 17% held by the top ten. Sequencing used lung tumor tissue, obtained before any cancer treatment. All receptors derive from a man aged 40-75 years with stage I lung adenocarcinoma. CDR3s include the opening cysteine and the closing phenylalanine or tryptophan. D genes are given only for firm matches. Size is omitted from some rows. Given values are once, few, many or a class for expanded clones.

>.|TRBJ1-4|TRBV19|large
CASSPQPTGKLFF
TGTGCCAGTAGTCCCCAACCCACAGGGAAACTGTTTTTT
>.|TRBJ1-1|TRBV6-8|few
CASSYLGRGGNTEAFF
TGTGCCAGCAGTTACTTGGGGCGTGGGGGGAACACTGAAGCTTTCTTT
>TRBD1|TRBJ2-1|TRBV11-3|few
CASSLGFGTGGKSEQFF
TGTGCCAGCAGCTTAGGCTTCGGGACAGGGGGAAAAAGTGAGCAGTTCTTC
>.|TRBJ1-3|TRBV28|.
CASRQRYSGNTIYF
TGTGCCAGCAGACAACGGTACTCTGGAAACACCATATATTTT
>.|TRBJ2-7|TRBV6-8|few
CASSYGGREQYF
TGTGCCAGCAGTTACGGCGGACGGGAGCAGTACTTC
>.|TRBJ2-7|TRBV11-3|medium-sized
CASSSDRNSYEQYF
TGTGCCAGCAGCTCCGACAGGAACTCCTACGAGCAGTACTTC
>TRBD1|TRBJ1-3|TRBV18|.
CASSLVTGVPGNTIYF
TGTGCCAGCTCACTTGTGACAGGGGTACCTGGAAACACCATATATTTT
>TRBD1|TRBJ2-7|TRBV19|few
CASSMRDRIYEQYF
TGTGCCAGTAGTATGAGGGACAGGATATACGAGCAGTACTTC
>.|TRBJ1-2|TRBV6-8|few
CASSSRTLYGYTF
TGTGCCAGCAGTTCCCGGACCCTCTATGGCTACACCTTC
>TRBD1|TRBJ2-7|TRBV9|.
CASSVDGTGIDEQYF
TGTGCCAGCAGCGTAGATGGGACAGGGATCGACGAGCAGTACTTC
>TRBD2|TRBJ2-6|TRBV19|.
CASILTGLAAGANVLTF
TGTGCCAGTATTCTTACCGGACTAGCTGCTGGGGCCAACGTCCTGACTTTC
>.|TRBJ1-6|TRBV11-3|.
CASSLLTGFNSPLHF
TGTGCCAGCAGCCTCCTAACAGGGTTCAATTCACCCCTCCACTTT
>.|TRBJ2-7|TRBV6-8|few
CASSYTSNEQYF
TGTGCCAGCAGTTACACCTCGAACGAGCAGTACTTC
>TRBD2|TRBJ2-7|TRBV11-3|few
CASSLGTSFNEQYF
TGTGCCAGCAGCTTAGGGACTAGCTTTAACGAGCAGTACTTC
>TRBD1|TRBJ1-2|TRBV7-1|few
CASSKTGAYGYTF
TGTGCCAGCAGCAAAACAGGGGCTTACGGCTACACCTTC
>.|TRBJ2-2|TRBV18|.
CASSTTTKFGTGELFF
TGTGCCAGCTCAACAACTACCAAGTTCGGGACCGGGGAGCTGTTTTTT
>.|TRBJ2-6|TRBV6-4|few
CASRSGSSGANVLTF
TGTGCCAGCAGGTCGGGGAGCTCTGGGGCCAACGTCCTGACTTTC
>.|TRBJ2-7|TRBV11-3|few
CASSNPKQQGRNEQYF
TGTGCCAGCAGTAACCCGAAACAACAGGGTAGGAACGAGCAGTACTTC
>TRBD1|TRBJ2-7|TRBV11-3|.
CASSLGTGLYEQYF
TGTGCCAGCAGCTTAGGGACAGGGCTCTACGAGCAGTACTTC
>.|TRBJ2-1|TRBV6-8|few
CASRRLPSGDEQFF
TGTGCCAGCAGACGTCTTCCTTCGGGAGATGAGCAGTTCTTC
>TRBD2|TRBJ2-7|TRBV2|.
CASSDTSGFLYEQYF
TGTGCCAGCAGTGACACTAGCGGGTTCCTCTACGAGCAGTACTTC
>.|TRBJ1-4|TRBV29-1|.
CSVGGSGTGEKLFF
TGCAGCGTTGGGGGATCCGGGACGGGAGAAAAACTGTTTTTT
>.|TRBJ1-2|TRBV19|.
CASSIERAPRGYTF
TGTGCCAGTAGTATAGAACGGGCGCCGCGGGGCTACACCTTC
>TRBD1|TRBJ1-1|TRBV30|once
CAWRPNRGNTEAFF
TGTGCCTGGAGGCCTAACAGGGGGAACACTGAAGCTTTCTTT
>.|TRBJ1-5|TRBV11-3|few
CASSPGGVRNQPQHF
TGTGCCAGCTCACCGGGTGGGGTCAGAAATCAGCCCCAGCATTTT
>.|TRBJ2-3|TRBV19|.
CASRGAFSTDTQYF
TGTGCCAGTAGAGGGGCCTTTTCCACAGATACGCAGTATTTT
>.|TRBJ1-5|TRBV6-8|.
CASLPGTYSNQPQHF
TGTGCCAGCCTGCCGGGTACCTATAGCAATCAGCCCCAGCATTTT
>TRBD2|TRBJ2-1|TRBV18|.
CASSPLTSGVYNEQFF
TGTGCCAGCTCACCGTTGACTAGCGGGGTCTACAATGAGCAGTTCTTC
>TRBD1|TRBJ1-5|TRBV19|once
CASSVDRAQIRPQHF
TGTGCCAGTAGTGTCGACAGGGCCCAAATCCGCCCCCAGCATTTT
>.|TRBJ1-2|TRBV30|few
CACRDTTTGGYTF
TGTGCCTGCCGGGACACCACCACCGGGGGCTACACCTTC
>.|TRBJ2-3|TRBV19|.
CASRELGADTQYF
TGTGCCAGTAGAGAGTTAGGGGCAGATACGCAGTATTTT
>TRBD2|TRBJ2-7|TRBV5-1|.
CASSFSSGSSYEQYF
TGCGCCAGCAGCTTTTCTAGCGGAAGCTCCTACGAGCAGTACTTC
>TRBD1|TRBJ1-1|TRBV19|.
CASGNRGKNTEAFF
TGTGCCAGTGGGAACAGGGGGAAGAACACTGAAGCTTTCTTT
>.|TRBJ2-5|TRBV30|.
CAWRAWVGLQETQYF
TGTGCCTGGAGGGCATGGGTAGGGCTCCAAGAGACCCAGTACTTC
>.|TRBJ1-5|TRBV9|medium-sized
CACQRLTNSNQPQHF
TGTGCCTGCCAGAGACTCACTAATAGCAATCAGCCCCAGCATTTT
>.|TRBJ2-1|TRBV2|.
CASVALISYNEQFF
TGTGCCAGCGTAGCCCTCATATCCTACAATGAGCAGTTCTTC
>TRBD2|TRBJ2-5|TRBV19|.
CASSISLGLGGKETQYF
TGTGCCAGTAGTATCAGTTTGGGACTAGGAGGGAAGGAGACCCAGTACTTC
>.|TRBJ2-1|TRBV9|.
CASSFSGGNEQFF
TGTGCCAGCAGCTTTTCAGGGGGGAATGAGCAGTTCTTC
>.|TRBJ2-7|TRBV9|.
CASSVGPSIAEQYF
TGTGCCAGCAGCGTAGGGCCTAGCATTGCCGAGCAGTACTTC
>.|TRBJ1-4|TRBV18|.
CASSPGTNEKLFF
TGTGCCAGCTCACCAGGGACTAATGAAAAACTGTTTTTT
>.|TRBJ1-1|TRBV4-1|.
CASSHPPQNTEAFF
TGCGCCAGCAGCCACCCCCCCCAGAACACTGAAGCTTTCTTT
>.|TRBJ1-1|TRBV6-8|.
CASRTPLNTEAFF
TGTGCCAGCAGGACACCCCTGAACACTGAAGCTTTCTTT
>.|TRBJ1-2|TRBV28|.
CASSLSKGYGYTF
TGTGCCAGCAGTTTATCTAAGGGTTATGGCTACACCTTC
>.|TRBJ2-3|TRBV12-5|.
CASGLGLSSWSTDTQYF
TGTGCTAGTGGTTTGGGACTAAGTAGCTGGAGCACAGATACGCAGTATTTT
>.|TRBJ2-1|TRBV30|medium-sized
CAWAGTNVLMEFF
TGTGCCTGGGCCGGGACCAATGTTTTAATGGAGTTCTTC
>.|TRBJ2-1|TRBV6-8|medium-sized
CASSSPRVRGGNEQFF
TGTGCCAGCAGTTCCCCTCGGGTTAGGGGGGGGAATGAGCAGTTCTTC
>.|TRBJ2-5|TRBV11-3|.
CASSKSTEIGTQYF
TGTGCCAGCAGCAAGAGTACAGAGATTGGGACCCAGTACTTC
>.|TRBJ1-1|TRBV29-1|.
CSVYTMNTEAFF
TGCAGCGTTTACACCATGAACACTGAAGCTTTCTTT
>.|TRBJ1-3|TRBV19|few
CASSIGGTGNTIYF
TGTGCCAGTAGTATCGGGGGGACTGGAAACACCATATATTTT
>TRBD2|TRBJ2-1|TRBV14|few
CASSQAIAGKGKQFF
TGTGCCAGCAGCCAAGCGATAGCGGGAAAGGGTAAGCAGTTCTTC
>TRBD1|TRBJ2-2|TRBV5-1|few
CASSPGTGYGGELFF
TGCGCCAGCAGCCCCGGGACAGGGTACGGCGGGGAGCTGTTTTTT
>TRBD1|TRBJ2-7|TRBV29-1|once
CSAEGDRDHDEQYF
TGCAGCGCTGAGGGGGACAGGGACCACGACGAGCAGTACTTC